This entry lists 19 T cell receptor beta chains sequenced from one sample in a study of blood T cell repertoires in COVID-19. Sequencing was performed with immunoSEQ multiplex PCR; in TCRdb, only in-frame clones are kept and a portion is missing. The data contain 150,000 to 200,000 clones, around nine tenths of them singletons. The sample was peripheral blood. Receptors were obtained from a human donor in a cohort sampled during active COVID-19.

The chain recombines TRBV2 with TRBJ2-1; 9 bases line up with TRBD1. The CDR3 loop spans 14 amino acids. V lost 6 bases, J lost 5 bases, and 5 bases stayed unmatched. Germline V lookup: CDR1 SNHLY, CDR2 FYNNEI. CDR3 protein: CASRATGGDNEQFF. CDR3 nucleotides: TGTGCCAGCAGAGCGACAGGGGGTGACAATGAGCAGTTCTTC.

The rearrangement uses TRBV29-1 and TRBJ1-2; D is ambiguous. The germline CDR1 and CDR2 sequences are SQVTM and ANQGSEA. V was shortened by 6 bases and J by 5 bases, with 19 bases between the two germline ends. CDR3 length: 14 amino acids. The CDR3 loop is CSVPKGRRAYGYTF. The DNA of the CDR3 is TGCAGCGTCCCAAAGGGAAGGAGGGCTTATGGCTACACCTTC.

The chain uses TRBV28 and TRBJ2-7; TRBD1 is a possible D gene (6 bases). Trimming pared 3 bases from V and 0 bases from J, leaving 12 bases between. Per the germline V gene, CDR1 is MDHEN and CDR2 is SYDVKM. The CDR3 runs 15 residues. CDR3 protein: CASSLTGTLSYEQYF. The CDR3 region has the DNA TGTGCCAGCAGTTTGACGGGGACACTCTCCTACGAGCAGTACTTC.

V usage is TRBV30 and J usage is TRBJ1-1; D is possibly TRBD1 (5 bases). V was shortened by 1 base and J by 2 bases, with 8 bases between the two germline ends. The CDR3 is 13 amino acids. Looked up from germline, CDR1 is GTSNPN and CDR2 is SVGIG (reference sequence). The CDR3 region has the DNA TGTGCCTGGAGTGAGGGACTAAACACTGAAGCTTTCTTT. This sequence encodes CAWSEGLNTEAFF.

The gene calls are TRBV7-2 and TRBJ1-6, with a tentative D call TRBD1 (5 bases). CDR1 and CDR2 from the germline V gene are SGHTA and FQGNSA. The ends were cut back, 3 bases at V and 10 bases at J, with 13 bases in the middle. The CDR3 runs to 14 residues. CDR3 nucleotide sequence: TGTGCCAGCAGCTTGGCCAGGGTAGGGTCACCCCTCCACTTT. Amino acids: CASSLARVGSPLHF.

The chain is built from TRBV9 and TRBJ1-2, with a tentative D call TRBD1 (6 bases). The ends were cut back, 3 bases at V and 4 bases at J, with 16 bases in the middle. This CDR3 contains 15 residues. Germline assignment: CDR1 SGDLS and CDR2 YYNGEE. DNA for the CDR3: TGTGCCAGCAGCGGGAAAGGGGGACCGATCTATGGCTACACCTTC. The encoded protein is CASSGKGGPIYGYTF.

The chain joins TRBV30 to TRBJ2-7; D not resolved. The V and J ends lost 0 bases and 1 base respectively, with 10 bases between them. CDR3 length: 14 residues. Germline values: CDR1 GTSNPN, CDR2 SVGIG (reference sequence). The CDR3 DNA sequence: TGTGCCTGGAGTGTACGAGGCGGTTCCTACGAGCAGTACTTC. Protein: CAWSVRGGSYEQYF.

The chain employs TRBV30 and TRBJ2-7, with D possibly TRBD2 on 6 matching bases. The germline gives CDR1 GTSNPN, CDR2 SVGIG (reference sequence). This CDR3 region has 13 residues. Between the trimmed V and J ends, which lost 4 bases and 6 bases, there was a span of 16 bases. For the CDR3, the DNA is TGTGCCTGGACCCAGTGGAGGGAGGTCGAGCAGTACTTC. This codes for CAWTQWREVEQYF.

The chain has TRBV9 and TRBJ1-1, with 8 bases matching TRBD1. In germline, CDR1 is SGDLS, CDR2 YYNGEE. With 0 bases clipped from V and 7 bases from J, the junction kept 8 bases outside the gene matches. The length of the CDR3 is 15 residues. The chain's CDR3 is CASSVVGQVTGEAFF. The CDR3 nucleotides are TGTGCCAGCAGCGTAGTGGGACAGGTGACCGGTGAAGCTTTCTTT.

V gene TRBV3-1 (or the pseudogene TRBV3-2) combines with J gene TRBJ1-1, with D possibly being TRBD1 (6 bases). This CDR3 region has 16 residues. CDR1 and CDR2 from the germline V gene are LGHDT and YNNKEL (reference sequence). The V and J ends lost 4 bases and 3 bases respectively, with 18 bases between them. The CDR3 DNA is TGTGCCAGCAGCCGCGGACGGGGACAATGGGACACTGAAGCTTTCTTT. Translation: CASSRGRGQWDTEAFF.

The chain is built from TRBV29-1 and TRBJ2-3; TRBD1 is a possible D gene (6 bases). The CDR3 contains 14 residues. Germline CDR1 SQVTM, CDR2 ANQGSEA. V lost 4 bases and J 2 bases, leaving 13 bases between the germline ends. CDR3 residues: CSVGGRGVTDTQYF. CDR3 in DNA: TGCAGCGTTGGAGGCAGGGGAGTCACAGATACGCAGTATTTT.

This chain connects TRBV9 to TRBJ2-1; 7 nucleotides match TRBD2. V gave up 3 bases and J gave up 10 bases; unmatched junction bases: 4. The germline CDR1 and CDR2 sequences are SGDLS and YYNGEE. The CDR3 runs 12 residues. The CDR3 loop reads CASSALSGEQFF. As DNA, the CDR3 is TGTGCCAGCAGCGCACTTAGCGGGGAGCAGTTCTTC.

J is TRBJ2-1 and V is TRBV5-4; 14 nucleotides match TRBD2. From germline, CDR1 is SGHNT and CDR2 YYREEE (reference sequence). J lost 7 bases, V lost 3 bases, and 12 bases had no gene match. This CDR3 has 18 amino acids. The CDR3 DNA is TGTGCCAGCAGCTCGGGGACTAGCGGGGGTCTAGGTACAAATGAGCAGTTCTTC. This sequence encodes CASSSGTSGGLGTNEQFF.

This chain uses TRBV6-6 with TRBJ1-4; 9 bases map to TRBD1. J was trimmed by 3 bases and V by 6 bases; bases with no gene match: 5. The CDR3 consists of 15 residues. Germline loops: CDR1 MNHNY, CDR2 SVGAGI (reference sequence). This CDR3 is CASRTGGKANEKLFF. As DNA, the CDR3 is TGTGCCAGCAGAACAGGGGGCAAGGCTAATGAAAAACTGTTTTTT.

The sample holds a few counts of this clone. The V and J genes are TRBV7-2 and TRBJ2-1, with a weak D call TRBD1 (6 bases). Trimming removed 2 bases at V and 10 bases at J, with 12 bases between. CDR1 SGHTA and CDR2 FQGNSA come from the germline V gene. The CDR3 runs 13 residues. CDR3: CASSLNRVYEQFF. CDR3 sequence (DNA): TGTGCCAGCAGCTTAAACAGGGTTTACGAGCAGTTCTTC.

This chain connects TRBV6-5 to TRBJ2-5, with D uncertain. The ends were cut back, 5 bases at V and 2 bases at J, with 15 bases in the middle. Germline V CDR1 and CDR2: MNHEY, SVGAGI. This CDR3 contains 15 residues. Here the CDR3 reads CASSPGFLEQETQYF. In DNA form, the CDR3 reads TGTGCCAGCAGTCCGGGTTTCCTTGAGCAAGAGACCCAGTACTTC.

The chain combines TRBV28 with TRBJ2-3, with 8 bases identical to TRBD2. After removal of 6 bases from V and 4 bases from J, the junction contained 9 bases not matched to a gene. The CDR3 runs 15 residues. Germline V lookup: CDR1 MDHEN, CDR2 SYDVKM. The CDR3, as DNA: TGTGCCAGCAGCCACGGGGGGGCGAGGGCAGATACGCAGTATTTT. Its translation is CASSHGGARADTQYF.

In DNA form, the CDR3 reads TGTGCCATCAGTGTGGCGGCACAAGGCGATGGCTACACCTTC. Protein sequence: CAISVAAQGDGYTF. The chain uses TRBV10-3 and TRBJ1-2; D is uncertain. V was shortened by 4 bases and J by 6 bases, with 15 bases between the two germline ends. The germline CDR1 and CDR2 sequences are ENHRY and SYGVKD. This CDR3 region has 14 residues.

The chain joins TRBV3-1 (or the pseudogene TRBV3-2) to TRBJ2-6, with TRBD1 matching over 11 bases. Germline trimming cut 4 bases from V and 4 bases from J; bases unmatched to any gene: 3. The V gene's germline CDR1 is LGHDT and CDR2 YNNKEL (reference sequence). The CDR3 runs 16 residues. CDR3 nucleotides: TGTGCCAGCAGCCGGGACAGGGGGACCGGGGCCAACGTCCTGACTTTC. It codes for CASSRDRGTGANVLTF.